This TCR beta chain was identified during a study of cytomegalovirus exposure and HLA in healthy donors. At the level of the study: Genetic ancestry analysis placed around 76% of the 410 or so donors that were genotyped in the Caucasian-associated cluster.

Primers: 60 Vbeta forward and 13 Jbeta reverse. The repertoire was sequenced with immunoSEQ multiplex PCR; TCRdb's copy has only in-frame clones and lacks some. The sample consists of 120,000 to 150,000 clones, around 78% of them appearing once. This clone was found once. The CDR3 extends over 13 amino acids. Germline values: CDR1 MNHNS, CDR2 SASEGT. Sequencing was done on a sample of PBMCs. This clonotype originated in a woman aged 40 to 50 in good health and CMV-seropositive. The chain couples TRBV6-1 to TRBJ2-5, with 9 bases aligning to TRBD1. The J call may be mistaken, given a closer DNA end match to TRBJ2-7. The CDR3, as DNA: TGTGCCAGCAAACCGGGACAGGGCTACGAGCAGTACTTC. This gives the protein CASKPGQGYEQYF.